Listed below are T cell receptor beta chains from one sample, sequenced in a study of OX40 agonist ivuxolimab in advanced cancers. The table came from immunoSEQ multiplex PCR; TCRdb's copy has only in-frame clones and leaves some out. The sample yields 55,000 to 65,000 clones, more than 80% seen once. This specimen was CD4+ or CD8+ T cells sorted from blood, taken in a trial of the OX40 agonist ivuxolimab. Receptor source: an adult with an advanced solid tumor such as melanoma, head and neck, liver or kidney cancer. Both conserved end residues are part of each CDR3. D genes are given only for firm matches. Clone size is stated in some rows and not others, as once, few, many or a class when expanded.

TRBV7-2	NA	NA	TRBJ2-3	CASSLAGSGGTTDTQYF	TGTGCCAGCAGCTTAGCGGGTAGCGGAGGAACGACAGATACGCAGTATTTT
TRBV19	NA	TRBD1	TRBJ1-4	CASSDRGNYNEKLFF	TGTGCCAGTAGCGACAGGGGGAACTATAATGAAAAACTGTTTTTT
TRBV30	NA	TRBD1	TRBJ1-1	CAGGRLRTEAFF	TGTGCAGGGGGCAGGTTGCGCACTGAAGCTTTCTTT
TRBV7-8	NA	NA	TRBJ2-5	CASSLAGAAGTQYF	TGTGCCAGCAGCTTAGCGGGAGCTGCTGGGACCCAGTACTTC
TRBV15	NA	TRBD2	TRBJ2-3	CATTPRLAGDAQYF	TGTGCCACCACCCCAAGGCTAGCGGGAGATGCGCAGTATTTT
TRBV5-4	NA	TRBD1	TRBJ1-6	CASSTSGTVYNSPLHF	TGTGCCAGCAGCACCTCGGGGACAGTCTATAATTCACCCCTCCACTTT
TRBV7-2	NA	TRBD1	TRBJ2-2	CASRGTGPITGIWELFF	TGTGCCAGCAGAGGGACAGGCCCCATAACCGGAATATGGGAGCTGTTTTTT
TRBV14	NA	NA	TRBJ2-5	CASSQVETVQYF	TGTGCCAGCAGCCAAGTGGAGACGGTCCAGTACTTC
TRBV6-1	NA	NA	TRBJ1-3	CASALWATTGNTIYF	TGTGCCAGCGCCCTCTGGGCCACCACTGGAAACACCATATATTTT
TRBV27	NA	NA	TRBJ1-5	CATGDGVGQPQHF	TGTGCCACCGGTGACGGAGTAGGGCAGCCCCAGCATTTT
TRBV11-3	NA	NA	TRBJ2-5	CASSLLGQETQYF	TGTGCCAGCAGCTTATTGGGTCAAGAGACCCAGTACTTC
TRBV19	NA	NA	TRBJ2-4	CASSIDRGGDTAKNIQYF	TGTGCCAGTAGTATAGATAGGGGCGGCGACACGGCCAAAAACATTCAGTACTTC
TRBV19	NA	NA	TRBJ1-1	CASSINTVLGTEAFF	TGTGCCAGTAGTATAAACACCGTATTGGGCACTGAAGCTTTCTTT
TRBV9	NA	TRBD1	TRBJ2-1	CAELNRGIQFF	TGTGCGGAACTAAACAGGGGAATCCAGTTCTTC
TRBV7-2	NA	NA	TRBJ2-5	CASSLVETQYF	TGTGCCAGCAGCTTAGTGGAGACCCAGTACTTC
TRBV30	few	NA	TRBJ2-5	CAWSQERETQYF	TGTGCCTGGAGTCAGGAGAGGGAGACCCAGTACTTC
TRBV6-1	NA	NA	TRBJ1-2	CASSGGDYGYTF	TGTGCCAGCAGTGGTGGGGACTATGGCTACACCTTC
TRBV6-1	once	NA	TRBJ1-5	CASSELGFEGNQPQHF	TGTGCCAGCAGTGAACTGGGATTTGAGGGCAATCAGCCCCAGCATTTT
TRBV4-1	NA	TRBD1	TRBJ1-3	CASSPAGTGRGNTIYF	TGCGCCAGCAGCCCCGCCGGGACAGGCAGGGGAAACACCATATATTTT
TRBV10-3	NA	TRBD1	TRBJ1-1	CAIRGTGENTEAFF	TGTGCCATCAGGGGGACAGGGGAGAACACTGAAGCTTTCTTT
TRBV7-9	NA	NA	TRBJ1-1	CASSLAAGGLTEAFF	TGTGCCAGCAGCTTAGCGGCGGGCGGGTTGACTGAAGCTTTCTTT
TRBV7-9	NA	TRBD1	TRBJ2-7	CASSSTGGSYEQYF	TGTGCCAGCAGTTCAACAGGGGGCTCCTACGAGCAGTACTTC
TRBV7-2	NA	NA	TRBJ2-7	CASSFRRDTTYEQYF	TGTGCCAGCAGCTTCCGTAGGGACACTACCTACGAGCAGTACTTC
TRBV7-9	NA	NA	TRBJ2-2	CASSSTLSSYTGELFF	TGTGCCAGCAGCTCCACCCTTTCTAGTTACACCGGGGAGCTGTTTTTT
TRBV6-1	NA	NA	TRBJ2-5	CASSWAVQETQYF	TGTGCCAGCAGTTGGGCTGTCCAAGAGACCCAGTACTTC
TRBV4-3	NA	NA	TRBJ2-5	CASSQEGKETQYF	TGCGCCAGCAGCCAAGAAGGGAAAGAGACCCAGTACTTC
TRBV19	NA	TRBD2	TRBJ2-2	CASIAGGATGELFF	TGTGCCAGTATTGCGGGAGGGGCCACCGGGGAGCTGTTTTTT
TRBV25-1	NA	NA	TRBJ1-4	CASRGQGNEKLFF	TGTGCCAGCAGGGGGCAGGGCAACGAAAAACTGTTTTTT
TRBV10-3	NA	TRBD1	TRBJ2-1	CAISARDSSYNEQFF	TGTGCCATCAGTGCCCGGGACAGCTCCTACAATGAGCAGTTCTTC
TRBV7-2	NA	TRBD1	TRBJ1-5	CASSWGTGPNQPQHF	TGTGCCAGCAGCTGGGGGACAGGGCCTAATCAGCCCCAGCATTTT
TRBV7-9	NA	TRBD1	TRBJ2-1	CASSLRQGAYNEQFF	TGTGCCAGCAGCTTACGGCAGGGGGCCTACAATGAGCAGTTCTTC
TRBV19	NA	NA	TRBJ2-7	CASSNPNGLTEQYF	TGTGCCAGTAGTAACCCGAACGGTCTCACCGAGCAGTACTTC
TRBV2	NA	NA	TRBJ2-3	CASSVLAPRTDTQYF	TGTGCCAGCAGTGTCCTAGCGCCGAGGACAGATACGCAGTATTTT
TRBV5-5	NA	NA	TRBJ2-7	CASSLAVRGVEQYF	TGTGCCAGCAGCTTGGCCGTCCGAGGGGTCGAGCAGTACTTC
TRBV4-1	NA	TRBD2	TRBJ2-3	CASSQDSPSPSGRLRDTQYF	TGCGCCAGCAGCCAAGATAGCCCCTCCCCTAGCGGGAGGTTGAGAGATACGCAGTATTTT
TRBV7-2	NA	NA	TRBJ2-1	CASSLALARVLQFF	TGTGCCAGCAGCTTAGCACTAGCTCGTGTCTTGCAGTTCTTC
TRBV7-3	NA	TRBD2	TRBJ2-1	CASSSTLAGVSHEQFF	TGTGCCAGCAGCTCTACACTAGCGGGAGTATCGCATGAGCAGTTCTTC
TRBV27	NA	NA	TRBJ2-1	CASSLQGSSEQFF	TGTGCCAGCAGTTTACAGGGGAGCAGCGAGCAGTTCTTC
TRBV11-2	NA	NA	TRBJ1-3	CASSSQGAGNTIYF	TGTGCCAGCAGCTCCCAGGGAGCGGGAAACACCATATATTTT
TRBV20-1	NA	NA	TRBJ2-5	CSARLLETQYF	TGCAGTGCTAGATTATTGGAGACCCAGTACTTC
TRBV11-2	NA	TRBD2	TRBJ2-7	CASSLQLAGGVQYF	TGTGCCAGCAGCTTACAACTAGCGGGAGGGGTGCAGTACTTC
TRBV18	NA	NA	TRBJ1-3	CASSPRSAGFGSGNTIYF	TGTGCCAGCTCACCAAGGTCTGCGGGTTTCGGCTCTGGAAACACCATATATTTT
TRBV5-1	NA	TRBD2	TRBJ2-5	CASSLAAAGGPGETQYF	TGCGCCAGCAGCTTGGCTGCAGCGGGAGGGCCGGGAGAGACCCAGTACTTC
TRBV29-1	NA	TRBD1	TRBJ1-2	CSGGDRVGYTF	TGCAGCGGAGGGGACAGGGTTGGCTACACCTTC
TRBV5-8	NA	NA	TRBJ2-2	CASSRGYGYTGELFF	TGTGCCAGCAGTAGGGGTTACGGGTACACCGGGGAGCTGTTTTTT
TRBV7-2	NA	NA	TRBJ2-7	CASSNRASYEQYF	TGTGCCAGCAGCAACCGGGCCTCCTACGAGCAGTACTTC
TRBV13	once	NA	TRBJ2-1	CASSLEGPVSEQFF	TGTGCCAGCAGCTTAGAGGGACCTGTTAGTGAGCAGTTCTTC
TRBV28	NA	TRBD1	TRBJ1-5	CASSPPQGAQPQHF	TGTGCCAGCAGTCCCCCCCAGGGGGCTCAGCCCCAGCATTTT
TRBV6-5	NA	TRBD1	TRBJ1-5	CASSSRQGVANQPQHF	TGTGCCAGCAGTTCGAGACAGGGGGTGGCCAATCAGCCCCAGCATTTT
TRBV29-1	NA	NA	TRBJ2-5	CSVVEGGETQYF	TGCAGCGTTGTGGAGGGAGGAGAGACCCAGTACTTC
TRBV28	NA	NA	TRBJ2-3	CASSDAGRKDTQYF	TGTGCCAGCAGTGACGCGGGGAGGAAGGATACGCAGTATTTT
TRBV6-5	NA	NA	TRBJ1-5	CASRAWTGNQPQHF	TGTGCCAGCAGGGCCTGGACGGGGAATCAGCCCCAGCATTTT
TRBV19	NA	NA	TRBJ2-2	CASSISDGTGELFF	TGTGCCAGTAGTATATCAGACGGCACCGGGGAGCTGTTTTTT
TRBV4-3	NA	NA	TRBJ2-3	CASSQDLSSTDTQYF	TGCGCCAGCAGCCAAGATTTAAGTTCCACAGATACGCAGTATTTT